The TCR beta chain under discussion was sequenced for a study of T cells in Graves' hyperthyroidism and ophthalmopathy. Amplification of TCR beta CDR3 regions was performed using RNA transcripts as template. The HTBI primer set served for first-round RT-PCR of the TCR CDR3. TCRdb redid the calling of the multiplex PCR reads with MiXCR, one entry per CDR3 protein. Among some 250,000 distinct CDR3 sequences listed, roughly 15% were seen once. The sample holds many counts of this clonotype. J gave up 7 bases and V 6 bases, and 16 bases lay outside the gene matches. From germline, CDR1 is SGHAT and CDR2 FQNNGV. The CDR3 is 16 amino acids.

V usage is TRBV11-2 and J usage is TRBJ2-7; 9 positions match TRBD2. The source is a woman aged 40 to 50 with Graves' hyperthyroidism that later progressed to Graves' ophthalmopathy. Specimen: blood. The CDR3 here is CASRPTSGRPGGEQYF. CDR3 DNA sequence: TGTGCCAGCAGACCCACGAGCGGGAGGCCCGGGGGGGAGCAGTACTTC.